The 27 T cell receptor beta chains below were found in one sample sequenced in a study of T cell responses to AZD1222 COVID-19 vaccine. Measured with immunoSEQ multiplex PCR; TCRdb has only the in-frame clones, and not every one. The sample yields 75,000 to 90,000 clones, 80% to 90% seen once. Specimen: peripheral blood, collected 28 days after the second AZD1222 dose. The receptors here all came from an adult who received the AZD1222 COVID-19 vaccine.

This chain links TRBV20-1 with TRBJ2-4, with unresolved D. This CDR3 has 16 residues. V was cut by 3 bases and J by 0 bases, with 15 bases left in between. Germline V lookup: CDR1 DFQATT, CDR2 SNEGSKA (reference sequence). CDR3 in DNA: TGCAGTGCTAGTCGGTGGATGCCACTAGCCAAAAACATTCAGTACTTC. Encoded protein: CSASRWMPLAKNIQYF.

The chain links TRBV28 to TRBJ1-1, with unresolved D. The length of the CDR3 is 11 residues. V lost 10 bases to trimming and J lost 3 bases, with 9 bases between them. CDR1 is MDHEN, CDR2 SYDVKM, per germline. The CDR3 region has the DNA TGTGCCACCATCGGAGACACTGAAGCTTTCTTT. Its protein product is CATIGDTEAFF.

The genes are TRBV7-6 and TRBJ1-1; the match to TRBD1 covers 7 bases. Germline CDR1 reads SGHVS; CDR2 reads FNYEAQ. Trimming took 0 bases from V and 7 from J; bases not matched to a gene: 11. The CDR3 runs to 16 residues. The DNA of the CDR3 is TGTGCCAGCAGCTTAGCATATAAGGGGGCGCAGGATGAAGCTTTCTTT. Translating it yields CASSLAYKGAQDEAFF.

This CDR3 reads CATGWTSGRVNEQFF. CDR3 nucleotide sequence: TGTGCCACCGGATGGACTAGCGGGAGGGTTAATGAGCAGTTCTTC. The chain joins TRBV24-1 to TRBJ2-1; 15 bases align to TRBD2. Germline trimming cut 9 bases from V and 7 bases from J; bases unmatched to any gene: 6. Germline V gene lookup returns CDR1 KGHDR and CDR2 SFDVKD. The CDR3 runs 15 residues.

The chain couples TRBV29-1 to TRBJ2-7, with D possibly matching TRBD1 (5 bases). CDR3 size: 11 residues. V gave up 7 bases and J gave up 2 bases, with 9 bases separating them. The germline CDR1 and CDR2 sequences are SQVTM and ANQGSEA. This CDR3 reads CSALTAYEQYF. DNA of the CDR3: TGCAGCGCGTTGACAGCCTACGAGCAGTACTTC.

The CDR3 reads CASSPTSPATNYGYTF. In DNA form, the CDR3 reads TGTGCCAGCTCACCTACCTCACCGGCTACTAACTATGGCTACACCTTC. The V and J genes are TRBV18 and TRBJ1-2; D is unclear. This CDR3 comprises 16 residues. CDR1 is KGHSH and CDR2 is LQKENI in the germline V gene. Trimming cost V 3 bases and J 0 bases, with 14 bases left between them. Together with reference TRBV18 and TRBJ1-2, the CDR3 gives the full variable domain: NAGVMQNPRHLVRRRGQEARLRCSPMKGHSHVYWYRQLPEEGLKFMVYLQKENIIDESGMPKERFSAEFPKEGPSILRIQQVVRGDSAAYFCASSPTSPATNYGYTFGSGTRLTVV.

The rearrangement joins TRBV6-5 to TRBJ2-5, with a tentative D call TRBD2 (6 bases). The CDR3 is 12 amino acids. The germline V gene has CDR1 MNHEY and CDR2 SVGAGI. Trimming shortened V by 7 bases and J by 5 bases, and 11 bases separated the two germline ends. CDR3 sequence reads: CASKSSAETQYF. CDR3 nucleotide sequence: TGTGCCAGCAAATCTAGCGCCGAGACCCAGTACTTC.

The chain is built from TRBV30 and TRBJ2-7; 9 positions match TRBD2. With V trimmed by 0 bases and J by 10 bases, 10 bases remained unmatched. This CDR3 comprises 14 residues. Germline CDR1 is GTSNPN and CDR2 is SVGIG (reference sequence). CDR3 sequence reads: CAWSVGGGGKEQYF. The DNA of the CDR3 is TGTGCCTGGAGTGTAGGCGGGGGGGGGAAAGAACAGTACTTC.

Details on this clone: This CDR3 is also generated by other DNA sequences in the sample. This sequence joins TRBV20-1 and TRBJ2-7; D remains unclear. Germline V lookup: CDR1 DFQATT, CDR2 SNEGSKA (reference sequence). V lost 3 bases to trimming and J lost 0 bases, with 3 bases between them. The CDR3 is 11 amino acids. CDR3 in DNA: TGCAGTGCTAGGGACTCCTACGAGCAGTACTTC. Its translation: CSARDSYEQYF.

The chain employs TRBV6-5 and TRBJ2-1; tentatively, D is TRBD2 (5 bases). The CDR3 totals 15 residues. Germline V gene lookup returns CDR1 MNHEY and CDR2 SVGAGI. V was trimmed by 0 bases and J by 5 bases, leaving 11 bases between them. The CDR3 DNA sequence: TGTGCCAGCAGTTACTCTACAAACGGGGACAATGAGCAGTTCTTC. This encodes CASSYSTNGDNEQFF.

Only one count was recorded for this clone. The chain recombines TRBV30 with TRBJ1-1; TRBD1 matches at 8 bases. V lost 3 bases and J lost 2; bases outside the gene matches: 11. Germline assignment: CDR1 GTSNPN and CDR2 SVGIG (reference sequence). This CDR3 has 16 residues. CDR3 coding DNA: TGTGCCTGGAGGAGCAGGGGGCCCTACTCAAACACTGAAGCTTTCTTT. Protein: CAWRSRGPYSNTEAFF.

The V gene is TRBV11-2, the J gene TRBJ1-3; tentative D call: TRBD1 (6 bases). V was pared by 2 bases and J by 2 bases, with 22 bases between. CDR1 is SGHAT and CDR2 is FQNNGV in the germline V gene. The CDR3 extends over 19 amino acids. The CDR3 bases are TGTGCCAGCAGCTTAATGATATTGGCGGGGGCAAAGACTGGAAACACCATATATTTT. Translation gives CASSLMILAGAKTGNTIYF. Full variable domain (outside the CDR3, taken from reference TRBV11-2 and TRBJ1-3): EAGVAQSPRYKIIEKRQSVAFWCNPISGHATLYWYQQILGQGPKLLIQFQNNGVVDDSQLPKDRFSAERLKGVDSTLKIQPAKLEDSAVYLCASSLMILAGAKTGNTIYFGEGSWLTVV.

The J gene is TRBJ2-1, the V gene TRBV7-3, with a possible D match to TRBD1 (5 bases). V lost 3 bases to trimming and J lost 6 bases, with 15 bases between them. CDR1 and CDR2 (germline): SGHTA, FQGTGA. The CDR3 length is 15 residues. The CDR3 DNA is TGTGCCAGCAGCTTTGGGCAGGGCCCTACCAATGAGCAGTTCTTC. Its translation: CASSFGQGPTNEQFF.

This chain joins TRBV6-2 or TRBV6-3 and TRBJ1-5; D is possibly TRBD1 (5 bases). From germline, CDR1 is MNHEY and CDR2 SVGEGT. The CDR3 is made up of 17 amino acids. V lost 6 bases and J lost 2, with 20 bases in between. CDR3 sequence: CASSPEGGGLGNQPQHF. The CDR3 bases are TGTGCCAGCAGCCCCGAAGGTGGGGGTTTGGGCAATCAGCCCCAGCATTTT.

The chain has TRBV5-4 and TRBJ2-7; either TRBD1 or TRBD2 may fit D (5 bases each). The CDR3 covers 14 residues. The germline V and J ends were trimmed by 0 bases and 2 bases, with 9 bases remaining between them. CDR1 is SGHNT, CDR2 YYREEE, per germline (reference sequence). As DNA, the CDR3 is TGTGCCAGCAGCTTGGCCGGGGCTGCCTACGAGCAGTACTTC. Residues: CASSLAGAAYEQYF. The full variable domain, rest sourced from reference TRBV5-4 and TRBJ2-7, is ETGVTQSPTHLIKTRGQQVTLRCSSQSGHNTVSWYQQALGQGPQFIFQYYREEENGRGNFPPRFSGLQFPNYSSELNVNALELDDSALYLCASSLAGAAYEQYFGPGTRLTVT.

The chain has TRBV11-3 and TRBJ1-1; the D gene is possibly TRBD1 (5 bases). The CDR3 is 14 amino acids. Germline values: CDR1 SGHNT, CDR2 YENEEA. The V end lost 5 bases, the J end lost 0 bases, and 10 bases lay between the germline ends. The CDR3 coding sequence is TGTGCCAGCAGCCTGGGACCGCTGAACACTGAAGCTTTCTTT. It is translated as CASSLGPLNTEAFF.

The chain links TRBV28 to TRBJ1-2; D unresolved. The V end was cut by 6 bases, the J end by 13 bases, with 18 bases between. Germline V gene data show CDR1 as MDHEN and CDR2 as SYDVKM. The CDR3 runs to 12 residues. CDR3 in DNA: TGTGCCAGCAGACCTGGTCCAGTTCCCTGCACCTTC. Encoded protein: CASRPGPVPCTF.

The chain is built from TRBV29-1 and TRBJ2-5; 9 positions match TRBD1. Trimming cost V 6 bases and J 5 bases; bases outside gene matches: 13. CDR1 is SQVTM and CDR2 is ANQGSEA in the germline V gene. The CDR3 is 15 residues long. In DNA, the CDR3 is TGCAGCGTGATTGGGGGACAGGGAATGATGGAGACCCAGTACTTC. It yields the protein CSVIGGQGMMETQYF.

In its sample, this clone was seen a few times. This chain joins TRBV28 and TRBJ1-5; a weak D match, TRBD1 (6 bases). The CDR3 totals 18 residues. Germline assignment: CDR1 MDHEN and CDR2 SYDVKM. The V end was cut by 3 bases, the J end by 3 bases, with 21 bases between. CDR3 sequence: CASSFNKLGGAYNQPQHF. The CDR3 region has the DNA TGTGCCAGCAGTTTCAACAAACTGGGGGGCGCGTACAATCAGCCCCAGCATTTT.

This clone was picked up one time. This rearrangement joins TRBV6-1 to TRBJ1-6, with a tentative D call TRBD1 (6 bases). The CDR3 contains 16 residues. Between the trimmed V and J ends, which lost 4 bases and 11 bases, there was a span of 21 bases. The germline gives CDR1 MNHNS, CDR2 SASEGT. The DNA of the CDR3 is TGTGCCAGCAGTGTGCCGGACAGTGTGATCGTGGCACCCCTCCACTTT. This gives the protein CASSVPDSVIVAPLHF.

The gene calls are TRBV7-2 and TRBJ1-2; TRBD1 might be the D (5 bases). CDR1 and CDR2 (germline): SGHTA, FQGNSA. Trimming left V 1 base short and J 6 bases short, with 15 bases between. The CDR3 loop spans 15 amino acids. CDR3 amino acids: CASSLGGVGLDGYTF. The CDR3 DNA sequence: TGTGCCAGCAGCTTAGGAGGGGTAGGCTTGGATGGCTACACCTTC.

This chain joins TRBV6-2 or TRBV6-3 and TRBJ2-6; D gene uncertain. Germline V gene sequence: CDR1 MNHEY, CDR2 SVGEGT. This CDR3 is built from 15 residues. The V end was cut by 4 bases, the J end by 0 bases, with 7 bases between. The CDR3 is CASSLVDSGANVLTF. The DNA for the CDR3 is TGTGCCAGCAGTTTAGTCGACTCTGGGGCCAACGTCCTGACTTTC.

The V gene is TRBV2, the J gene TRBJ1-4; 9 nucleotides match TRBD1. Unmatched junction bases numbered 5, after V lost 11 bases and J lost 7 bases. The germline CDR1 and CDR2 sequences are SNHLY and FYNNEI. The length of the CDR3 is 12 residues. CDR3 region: CAVGTGPEKLFF. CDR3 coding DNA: TGTGCCGTCGGGACAGGGCCTGAAAAACTGTTTTTT.

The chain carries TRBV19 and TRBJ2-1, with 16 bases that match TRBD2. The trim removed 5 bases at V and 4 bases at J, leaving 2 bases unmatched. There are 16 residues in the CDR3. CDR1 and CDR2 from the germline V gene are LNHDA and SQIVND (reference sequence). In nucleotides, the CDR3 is TGTGCCAGTAGTCGGGGACTAGCGGGAGGGTACAATGAGCAGTTCTTC. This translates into CASSRGLAGGYNEQFF. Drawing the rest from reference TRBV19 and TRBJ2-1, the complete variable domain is DGGITQSPKYLFRKEGQNVTLSCEQNLNHDAMYWYRQDPGQGLRLIYYSQIVNDFQKGDIAEGYSVSREKKESFPLTVTSAQKNPTAFYLCASSRGLAGGYNEQFFGPGTRLTVL.

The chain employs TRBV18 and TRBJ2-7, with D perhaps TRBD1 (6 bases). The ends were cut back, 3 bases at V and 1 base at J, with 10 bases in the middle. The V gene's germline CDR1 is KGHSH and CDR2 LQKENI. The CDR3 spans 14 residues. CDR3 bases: TGTGCCAGCTCACCTTTGACAGGATCCTACGAGCAGTACTTC. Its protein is CASSPLTGSYEQYF.

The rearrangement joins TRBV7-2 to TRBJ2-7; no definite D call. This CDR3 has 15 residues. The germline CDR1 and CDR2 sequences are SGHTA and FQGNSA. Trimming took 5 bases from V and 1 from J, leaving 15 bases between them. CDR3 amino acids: CASSQQTFRSYEQYF. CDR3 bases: TGTGCCAGCAGCCAGCAGACATTTAGGTCCTACGAGCAGTACTTC.

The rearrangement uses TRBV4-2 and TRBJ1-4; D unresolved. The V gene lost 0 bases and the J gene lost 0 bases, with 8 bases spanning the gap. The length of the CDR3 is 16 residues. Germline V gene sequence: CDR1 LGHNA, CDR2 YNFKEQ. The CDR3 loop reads CASSQDPRTTNEKLFF. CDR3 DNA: TGTGCCAGCAGCCAAGACCCCCGTACAACTAATGAAAAACTGTTTTTT.